This TCR beta chain was sequenced during a study of Graves' ophthalmopathy and Graves' hyperthyroidism. This clonotype was recorded at least ten times. The CDR3 runs 15 residues. Trimming pared 3 bases from V and 4 bases from J, leaving 12 bases between. From RNA, the CDR3 regions of TCR beta chains were amplified and sequenced. First-round RT-PCR used HTBI primers; second-round multiplex PCR followed. TCRdb redid the calling of the multiplex PCR reads with MiXCR, one entry per CDR3 protein. This sample has roughly 160,000 distinct CDR3 sequences, with less than 45% found just once. Sequencing used peripheral blood. The chain recombines TRBV12-3 or TRBV12-4 with TRBJ2-2; either TRBD1 or TRBD2 may fit D (6 bases each). This sequence originates from a woman in her forties with Graves' ophthalmopathy. The CDR3, as DNA: TGTGCCAGCAGTTTGGGGGGCGCCGGCACCGGGGAGCTGTTTTTT. It specifies CASSLGGAGTGELFF.